This T cell receptor beta chain was captured in a study of tumor and adjacent non-tumor tissue in lung cancer. Study as a whole: Each sample yielded approximately 4.2 million productive TCRbeta reads on average.

Findings of the study overall: Significantly higher TCR diversity was found in tumor than normal lung.

In the case of this clonotype: Its antigen remains unidentified. Likely a read error: the CDR3 ends without its conserved phenylalanine or tryptophan.

Three rounds of nested PCR, following a modified ARM-PCR protocol, produced the TCRbeta library. Using its own MiXCR run on the multiplex PCR reads, TCRdb lists one record per CDR3 protein. The sample holds 60,000 to 70,000 distinct CDR3 sequences, around 76% seen once. V lost 5 bases, J lost 9 bases, and 11 bases lay in between. This CDR3 has 11 residues. Germline CDR1 and CDR2: SGHAT and FQNNGV. The template was RNA from unsorted bulk tissue. More than 3 cm separated this lung sample from the edge of the tumor. The receptor comes from a man between 60 and 75 years old with non-small cell lung cancer. The sample comprised distant non-tumor lung tissue. This chain joins TRBV11-2 and TRBJ2-7; D is ambiguous. The CDR3 sequence: CASSRSVRQYS. The CDR3 region has the DNA TGTGCCAGCAGCAGATCTGTTAGGCAGTACTCC.